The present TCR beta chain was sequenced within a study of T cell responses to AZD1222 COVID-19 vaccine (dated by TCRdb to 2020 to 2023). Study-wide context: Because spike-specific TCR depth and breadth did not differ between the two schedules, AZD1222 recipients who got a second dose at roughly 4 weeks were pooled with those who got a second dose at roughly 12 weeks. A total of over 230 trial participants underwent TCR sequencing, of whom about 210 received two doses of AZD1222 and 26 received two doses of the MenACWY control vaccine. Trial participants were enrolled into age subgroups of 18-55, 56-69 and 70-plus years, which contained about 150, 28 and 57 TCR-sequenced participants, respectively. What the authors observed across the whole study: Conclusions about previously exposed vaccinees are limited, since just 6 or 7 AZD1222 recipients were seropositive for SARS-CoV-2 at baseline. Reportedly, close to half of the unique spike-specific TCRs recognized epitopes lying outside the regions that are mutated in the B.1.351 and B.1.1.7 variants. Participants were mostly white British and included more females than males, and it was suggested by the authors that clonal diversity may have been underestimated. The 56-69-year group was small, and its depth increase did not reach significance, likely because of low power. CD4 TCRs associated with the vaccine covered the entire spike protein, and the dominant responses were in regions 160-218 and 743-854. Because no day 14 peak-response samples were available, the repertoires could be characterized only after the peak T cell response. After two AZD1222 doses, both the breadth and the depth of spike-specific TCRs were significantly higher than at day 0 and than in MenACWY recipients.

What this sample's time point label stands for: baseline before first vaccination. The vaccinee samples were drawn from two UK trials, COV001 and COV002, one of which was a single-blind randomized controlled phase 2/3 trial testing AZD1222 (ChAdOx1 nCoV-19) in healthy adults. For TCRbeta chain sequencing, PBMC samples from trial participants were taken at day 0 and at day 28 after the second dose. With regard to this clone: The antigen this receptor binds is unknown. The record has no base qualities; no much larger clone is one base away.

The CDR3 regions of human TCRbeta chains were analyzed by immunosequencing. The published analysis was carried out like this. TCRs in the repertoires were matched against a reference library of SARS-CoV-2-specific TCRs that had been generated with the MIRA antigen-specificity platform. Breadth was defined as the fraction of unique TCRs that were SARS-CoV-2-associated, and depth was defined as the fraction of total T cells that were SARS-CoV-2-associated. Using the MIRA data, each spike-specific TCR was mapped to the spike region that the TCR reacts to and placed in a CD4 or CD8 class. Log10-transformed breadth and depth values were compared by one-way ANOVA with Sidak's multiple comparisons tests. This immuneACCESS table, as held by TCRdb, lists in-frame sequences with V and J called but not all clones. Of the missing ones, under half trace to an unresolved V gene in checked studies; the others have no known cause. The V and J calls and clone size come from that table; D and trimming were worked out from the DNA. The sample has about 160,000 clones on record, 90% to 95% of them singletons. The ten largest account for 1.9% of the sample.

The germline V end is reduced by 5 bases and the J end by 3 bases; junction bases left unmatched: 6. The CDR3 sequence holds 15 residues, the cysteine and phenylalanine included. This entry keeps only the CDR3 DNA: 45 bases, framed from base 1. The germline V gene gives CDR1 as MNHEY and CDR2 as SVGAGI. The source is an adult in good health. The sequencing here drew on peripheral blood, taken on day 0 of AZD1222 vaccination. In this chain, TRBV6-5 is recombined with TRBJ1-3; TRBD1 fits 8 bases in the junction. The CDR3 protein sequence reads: CASSPTGVGGNTIYF. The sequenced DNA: TGTGCCAGCAGTCCGACAGGGGTGGGTGGAAACACCATATATTTT.